Each of the 7 T cell receptor beta chains below was sequenced from the same sample in a study of cytomegalovirus exposure and HLA in healthy donors. Amplification used 60 Vbeta primers and 13 Jbeta primers. Libraries were prepared by immunoSEQ multiplex PCR; TCRdb keeps only in-frame clonotypes and omits some of them. This sample yields about 150,000 clones, of which roughly 84% are seen a single time; under 0.4% belongs to the top ten. The sample taken for sequencing was PBMCs. These receptors were collected from a boy aged 2-15 years in good health and CMV-seronegative.

The J gene is TRBJ2-7, the V gene TRBV29-1; TRBD2 agrees at 7 bases. This CDR3 spans 13 amino acids. Germline assignment: CDR1 SQVTM and CDR2 ANQGSEA. The junction had 5 bases not matched to a gene; V was cut back by 5 bases and J by 1 base. In DNA form, the CDR3 reads TGCAGCGTTTGGGGGGGAGGGTCCTACGAGCAGTACTTC. Its translation: CSVWGGGSYEQYF.

J is TRBJ2-2 and V is TRBV4-2, with TRBD2 matching 10 bases. V lost 4 bases to trimming and J lost 6 bases; unmatched junction nucleotides: 8. The CDR3 has 16 residues. Germline V gene sequence: CDR1 LGHNA, CDR2 YNFKEQ. The CDR3 here is CASSPSLAGVSGELFF. For the CDR3, the DNA is TGTGCCAGCAGCCCCAGTCTAGCGGGAGTCTCCGGGGAGCTGTTTTTT.

Written as DNA, the CDR3 is TGTGCCAGCGAGGGAAGCGCGAACACTGAAGCTTTCTTT. This codes for CASEGSANTEAFF. This chain connects TRBV7-9 to TRBJ1-1; D is ambiguous. V was trimmed by 8 bases and J by 1 base, leaving 11 bases between them. The CDR3 covers 13 residues. Looked up from germline, CDR1 is SEHNR and CDR2 is FQNEAQ (reference sequence).

This chain links TRBV19 with TRBJ2-7; TRBD1 matches at 10 bases. The trim removed 2 bases at V and 3 bases at J, leaving 4 bases unmatched. CDR1 and CDR2 (germline): LNHDA, SQIVND (reference sequence). The length of the CDR3 is 15 residues. CDR3 residues: CASSIRTGGRYEQYF. As DNA, the CDR3 is TGTGCCAGTAGTATACGGACAGGGGGTCGCTACGAGCAGTACTTC.

The V and J genes are TRBV9 and TRBJ1-1; perhaps TRBD1 as D (5 bases). The germline V and J ends were trimmed by 1 base and 6 bases, with 7 bases remaining between them. The length of the CDR3 is 12 residues. Per the germline V gene, CDR1 is SGDLS and CDR2 is YYNGEE. CDR3 protein: CASSVLTAEAFF. CDR3 bases: TGTGCCAGCAGCGTACTGACAGCTGAAGCTTTCTTT.

The chain is built from TRBV6-5 and TRBJ2-2; D not certain. The V and J ends lost 0 bases and 7 bases respectively, with 9 bases between them. Germline V gives CDR1 MNHEY, CDR2 SVGAGI. The CDR3 has 14 residues. CDR3 amino acids: CASSYSELGGELFF. CDR3 DNA: TGTGCCAGCAGTTACTCGGAGTTGGGCGGGGAGCTGTTTTTT.

This rearrangement joins TRBV10-1 to TRBJ2-3; 9 bases match TRBD1. V lost 6 bases to trimming and J lost 1 base; unmatched junction nucleotides: 2. CDR1 is WNHNN and CDR2 is SYGVQD in the germline V gene (reference sequence). This CDR3 contains 14 residues. This chain's CDR3 is CASSRDRGTDTQYF. The CDR3 nucleotides are TGCGCCAGCAGCCGGGACAGGGGCACAGATACGCAGTATTTT.